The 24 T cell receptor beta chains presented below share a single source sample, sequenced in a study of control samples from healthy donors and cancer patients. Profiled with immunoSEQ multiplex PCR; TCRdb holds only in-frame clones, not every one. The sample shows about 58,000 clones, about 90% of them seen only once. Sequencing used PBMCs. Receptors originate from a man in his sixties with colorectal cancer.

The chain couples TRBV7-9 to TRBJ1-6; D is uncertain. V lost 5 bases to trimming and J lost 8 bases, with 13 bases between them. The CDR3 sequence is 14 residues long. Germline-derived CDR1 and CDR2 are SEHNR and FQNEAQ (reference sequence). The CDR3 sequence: CASSAGRFDSPLHF. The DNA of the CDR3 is TGTGCCAGCAGCGCAGGACGTTTCGATTCACCCCTCCACTTT. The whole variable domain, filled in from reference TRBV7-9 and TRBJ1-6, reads DTGVSQNPRHKITKRGQNVTFRCDPISEHNRLYWYRQTLGQGPEFLTYFQNEAQLEKSRLLSDRFSAERPKGSFSTLEIQRTEQGDSAMYLCASSAGRFDSPLHFGNGTRLTVT.

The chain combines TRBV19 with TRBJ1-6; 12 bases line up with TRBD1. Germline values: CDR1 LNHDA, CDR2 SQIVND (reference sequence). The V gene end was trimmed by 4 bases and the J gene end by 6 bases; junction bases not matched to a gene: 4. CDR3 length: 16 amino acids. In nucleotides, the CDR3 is TGTGCCAGTAGTAACCCGGGACAGGGGGCTAATTCACCCCTCCACTTT. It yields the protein CASSNPGQGANSPLHF.

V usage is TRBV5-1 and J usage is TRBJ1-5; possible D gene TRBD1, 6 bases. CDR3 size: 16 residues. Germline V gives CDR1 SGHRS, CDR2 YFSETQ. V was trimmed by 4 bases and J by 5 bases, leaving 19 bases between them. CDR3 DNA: TGCGCCAGCAGCGGGGGGGGCAGAGAAACCCATCAGCCCCAGCATTTT. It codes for CASSGGGRETHQPQHF. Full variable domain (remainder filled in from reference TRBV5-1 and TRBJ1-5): KAGVTQTPRYLIKTRGQQVTLSCSPISGHRSVSWYQQTPGQGLQFLFEYFSETQRNKGNFPGRFSGRQFSNSRSEMNVSTLELGDSALYLCASSGGGRETHQPQHFGDGTRLSIL.

The CDR3 sequence is CASSRGLGYTF. Here the CDR3 DNA reads TGTGCCAGCAGCCGGGGGCTCGGCTACACCTTC. The V call is TRBV7-9, the J call TRBJ1-2, with TRBD1 as a possible D gene (6 bases). The V end was cut by 5 bases, the J end by 8 bases, with 9 bases between. This CDR3 region has 11 residues. Germline V CDR1 and CDR2: SEHNR, FQNEAQ (reference sequence).

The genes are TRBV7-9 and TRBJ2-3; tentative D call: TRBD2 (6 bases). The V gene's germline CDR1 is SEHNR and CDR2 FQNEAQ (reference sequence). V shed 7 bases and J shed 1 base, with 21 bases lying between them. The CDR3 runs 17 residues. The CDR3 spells CASTKPLLGGGTDTQYF. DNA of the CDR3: TGTGCCAGCACCAAACCCCTGCTCGGCGGGGGCACAGATACGCAGTATTTT.

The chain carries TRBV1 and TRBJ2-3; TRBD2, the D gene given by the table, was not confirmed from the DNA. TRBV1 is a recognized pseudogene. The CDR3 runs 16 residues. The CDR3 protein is CTSSQEKTSGTDTQYF. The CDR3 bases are TGCACCAGCAGCCAAGAAAAGACTAGCGGCACAGATACGCAGTATTTT.

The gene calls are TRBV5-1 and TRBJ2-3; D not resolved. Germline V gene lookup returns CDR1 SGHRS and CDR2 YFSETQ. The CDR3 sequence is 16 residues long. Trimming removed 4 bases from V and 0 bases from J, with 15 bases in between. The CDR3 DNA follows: TGCGCCAGCAGCGACCGGGTTTGGGCTAGCACAGATACGCAGTATTTT. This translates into CASSDRVWASTDTQYF.

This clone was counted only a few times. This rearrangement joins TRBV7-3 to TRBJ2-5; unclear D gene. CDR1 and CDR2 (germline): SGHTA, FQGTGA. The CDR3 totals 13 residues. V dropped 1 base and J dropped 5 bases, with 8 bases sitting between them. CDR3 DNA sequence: TGTGCCAGCAGCTTAATCAGCACCGAGACCCAGTACTTC. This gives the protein CASSLISTETQYF.

The CDR3 sequence is CASSLMTGGNYGYTF. In DNA, the CDR3 is TGTGCCAGCAGTTTAATGACAGGGGGCAACTATGGCTACACCTTC. The rearrangement joins TRBV27 to TRBJ1-2, with TRBD1 identical over 10 bases. After removal of 2 bases from V and 2 bases from J, the junction contained 2 bases not matched to a gene. The germline CDR1 and CDR2 sequences are MNHEY and SMNVEV (reference sequence). The CDR3 has 15 amino acids.

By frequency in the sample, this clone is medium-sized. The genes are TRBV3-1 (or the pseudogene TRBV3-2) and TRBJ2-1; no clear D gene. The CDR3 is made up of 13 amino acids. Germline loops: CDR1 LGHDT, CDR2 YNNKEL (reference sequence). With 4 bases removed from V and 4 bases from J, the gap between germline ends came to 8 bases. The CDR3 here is CASSPSEYNEQFF. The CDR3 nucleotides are TGTGCCAGCAGCCCCAGCGAGTACAATGAGCAGTTCTTC.

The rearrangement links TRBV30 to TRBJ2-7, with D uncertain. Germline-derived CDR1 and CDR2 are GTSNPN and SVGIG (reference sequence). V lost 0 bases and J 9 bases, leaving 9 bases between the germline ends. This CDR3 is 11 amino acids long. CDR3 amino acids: CAWSVRKVQYF. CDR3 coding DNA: TGTGCCTGGAGTGTACGGAAAGTGCAGTACTTC.

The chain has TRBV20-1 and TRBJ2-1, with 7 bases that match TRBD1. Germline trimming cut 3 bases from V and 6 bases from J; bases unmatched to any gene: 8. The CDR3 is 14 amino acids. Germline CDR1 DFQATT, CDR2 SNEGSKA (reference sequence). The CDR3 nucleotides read TGCAGTGCTAGTGGGACAGCAGTTGGCAATGAGCAGTTCTTC. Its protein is CSASGTAVGNEQFF.

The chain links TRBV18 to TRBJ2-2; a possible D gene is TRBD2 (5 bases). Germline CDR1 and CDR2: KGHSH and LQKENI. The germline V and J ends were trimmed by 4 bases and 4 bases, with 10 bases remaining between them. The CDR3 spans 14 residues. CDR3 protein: CASSHPGGTGELFF. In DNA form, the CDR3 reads TGTGCCAGCTCACACCCTGGAGGCACCGGGGAGCTGTTTTTT.

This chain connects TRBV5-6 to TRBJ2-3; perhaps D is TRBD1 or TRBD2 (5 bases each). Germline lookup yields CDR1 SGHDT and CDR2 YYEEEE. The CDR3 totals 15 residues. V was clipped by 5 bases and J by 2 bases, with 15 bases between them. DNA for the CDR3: TGTGCCAGCAGTAGGTCGGGGCCCAACACAGATACGCAGTATTTT. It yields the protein CASSRSGPNTDTQYF.

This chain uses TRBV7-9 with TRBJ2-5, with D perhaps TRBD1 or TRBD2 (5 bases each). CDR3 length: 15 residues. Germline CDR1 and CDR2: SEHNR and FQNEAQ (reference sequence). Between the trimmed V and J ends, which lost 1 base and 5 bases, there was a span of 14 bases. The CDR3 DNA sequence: TGTGCCAGCAGCTTAGGACGGGACCTGGGGGAGACCCAGTACTTC. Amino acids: CASSLGRDLGETQYF. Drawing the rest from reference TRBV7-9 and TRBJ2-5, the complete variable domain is DTGVSQNPRHKITKRGQNVTFRCDPISEHNRLYWYRQTLGQGPEFLTYFQNEAQLEKSRLLSDRFSAERPKGSFSTLEIQRTEQGDSAMYLCASSLGRDLGETQYFGPGTRLLVL.

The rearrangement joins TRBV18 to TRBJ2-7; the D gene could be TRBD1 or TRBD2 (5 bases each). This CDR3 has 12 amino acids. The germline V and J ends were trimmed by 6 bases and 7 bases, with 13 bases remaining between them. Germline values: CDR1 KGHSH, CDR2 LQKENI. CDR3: CASSPGPEEQYF. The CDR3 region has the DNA TGTGCCAGCTCGCCGGGACCCGAGGAGCAGTACTTC.

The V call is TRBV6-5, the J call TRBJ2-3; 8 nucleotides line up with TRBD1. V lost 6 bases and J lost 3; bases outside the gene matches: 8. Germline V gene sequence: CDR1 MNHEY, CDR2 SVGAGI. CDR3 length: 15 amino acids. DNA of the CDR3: TGTGCCAGCAGGATATTCGGGACAGGTACAGATACGCAGTATTTT. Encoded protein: CASRIFGTGTDTQYF.

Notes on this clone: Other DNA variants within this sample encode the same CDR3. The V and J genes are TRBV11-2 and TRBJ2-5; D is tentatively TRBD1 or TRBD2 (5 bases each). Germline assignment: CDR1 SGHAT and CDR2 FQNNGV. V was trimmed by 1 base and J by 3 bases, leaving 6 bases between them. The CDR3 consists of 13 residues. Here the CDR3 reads CASSLVGEETQYF. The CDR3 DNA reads TGTGCCAGCAGCTTAGTGGGGGAAGAGACCCAGTACTTC.

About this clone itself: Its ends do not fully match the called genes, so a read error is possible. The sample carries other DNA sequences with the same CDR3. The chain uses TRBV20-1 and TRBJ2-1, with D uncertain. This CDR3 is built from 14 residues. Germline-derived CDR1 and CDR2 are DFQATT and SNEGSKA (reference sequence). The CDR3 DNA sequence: TGCAGCGCTAGTCGCTGGAGCTCCTACAATGAGCAGTTCTTC. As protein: CSASRWSSYNEQFF.

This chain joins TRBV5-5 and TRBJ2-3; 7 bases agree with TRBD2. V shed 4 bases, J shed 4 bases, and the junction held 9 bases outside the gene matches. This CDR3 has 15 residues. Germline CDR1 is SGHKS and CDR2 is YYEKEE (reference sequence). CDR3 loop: CASSTGGGDSDTQYF. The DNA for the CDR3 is TGTGCCAGCAGCACGGGGGGTGGGGATTCAGATACGCAGTATTTT.

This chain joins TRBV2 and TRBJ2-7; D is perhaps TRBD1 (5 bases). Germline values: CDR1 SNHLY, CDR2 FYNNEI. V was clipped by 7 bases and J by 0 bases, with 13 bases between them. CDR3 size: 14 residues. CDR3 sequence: CASNPLGPSYEQYF. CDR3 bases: TGTGCCAGCAACCCCCTGGGGCCCTCCTACGAGCAGTACTTC. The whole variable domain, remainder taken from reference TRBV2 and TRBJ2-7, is EPEVTQTPSHQVTQMGQEVILRCVPISNHLYFYWYRQILGQKVEFLVSFYNNEISEKSEIFDDQFSVERPDGSNFTLKIRSTKLEDSAMYFCASNPLGPSYEQYFGPGTRLTVT.

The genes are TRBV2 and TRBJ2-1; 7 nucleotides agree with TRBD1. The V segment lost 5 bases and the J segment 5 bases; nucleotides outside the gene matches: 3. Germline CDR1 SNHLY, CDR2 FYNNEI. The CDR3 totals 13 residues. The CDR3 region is CASSFDRDNEQFF. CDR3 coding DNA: TGTGCCAGCAGTTTTGACAGGGACAATGAGCAGTTCTTC. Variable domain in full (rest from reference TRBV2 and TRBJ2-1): EPEVTQTPSHQVTQMGQEVILRCVPISNHLYFYWYRQILGQKVEFLVSFYNNEISEKSEIFDDQFSVERPDGSNFTLKIRSTKLEDSAMYFCASSFDRDNEQFFGPGTRLTVL.

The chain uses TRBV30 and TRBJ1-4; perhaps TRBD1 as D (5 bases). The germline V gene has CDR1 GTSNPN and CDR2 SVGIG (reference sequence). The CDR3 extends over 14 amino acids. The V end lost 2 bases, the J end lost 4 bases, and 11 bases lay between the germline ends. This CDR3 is CAWSLTAINEKLFF. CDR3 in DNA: TGTGCCTGGAGTTTGACAGCGATTAATGAAAAACTGTTTTTT.

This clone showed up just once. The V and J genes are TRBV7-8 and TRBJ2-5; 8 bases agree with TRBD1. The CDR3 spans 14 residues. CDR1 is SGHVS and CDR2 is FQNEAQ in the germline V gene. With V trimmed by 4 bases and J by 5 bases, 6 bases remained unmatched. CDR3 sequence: CASSSTDRGETQYF. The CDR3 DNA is TGTGCCAGCAGCTCCACCGACAGGGGCGAGACCCAGTACTTC. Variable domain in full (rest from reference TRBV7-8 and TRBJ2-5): GAGVSQSPRYKVAKRGQDVALRCDPISGHVSLFWYQQALGQGPEFLTYFQNEAQLDKSGLPSDRFFAERPEGSVSTLKIQRTQQEDSAVYLCASSSTDRGETQYFGPGTRLLVL.